This TCR beta chain was found in a study of CD8 T cells in Susac syndrome. The germline V gene encodes CDR1 DFQATT and CDR2 SNEGSKA (reference sequence). The CDR3 is 14 residues long. Trimming took off 6 bases at V and 2 bases at J, with 14 bases between the two ends. Random hexamers primed reverse transcription of about 0.5 to 1 ug RNA. MiXCR was run by TCRdb on the immunoSEQ multiplex PCR reads, yielding one entry per CDR3 protein. The sample contains 120,000 or so distinct CDR3 sequences, just under 95% of which appear only once. The T cells that were sequenced for TCR beta were CD8+ and CD4+ cells from blood.

The sequencing sample was made of CD8+ T cells from PBMCs. The chain links TRBV20-1 to TRBJ1-5; tentatively, D is TRBD1 (5 bases). The source of this sequence is a human donor with Susac syndrome. The CDR3 loop reads CSARLGGGNQPQHF. DNA for the CDR3: TGCAGTGCCCGTCTGGGAGGGGGCAATCAGCCCCAGCATTTT.